One and the same sample provided the 21 T cell receptor beta chains below, sequenced in a study of post-analysis software for immune sequencing data (dated by TCRdb to between 2015 and 2017). Broader findings and caveats from the paper: Significantly higher frequencies in patients than in controls were found for a handful of TRBV segments, including TRBV5-6, TRBV5-1 and TRBV20-1.

Their target antigens are unknown. Preparation of the library involved PCR. Sequenced using an Illumina HiSeq 2500. To reduce PCR and sequencing biases, unique molecular identifiers were built into the TCR beta cDNA libraries. TCRdb ran its own pipeline on the public reads, namely fastp trimming at Q25 and MiXCR clone calling, and kept in-frame beta chains. Rows with a matching CDR3 protein are joined into one entry that keeps the most common DNA and genes. Counted in this sample were 740,000 or so distinct CDR3 sequences; roughly 50% of them appeared once. Together, the top ten hold around 4.5% of the sample. Material for sequencing was blood. The receptor source for this set is a girl between 10 and 17 years old with multiple sclerosis.

This clonotype was picked up a small number of times. The chain is built from TRBV20-1 and TRBJ2-3; TRBD1 matches at 8 bases. V gave up 1 base and J gave up 1 base; unmatched junction bases: 1. CDR3 size: 14 residues. Germline V gives CDR1 DFQATT, CDR2 SNEGSKA (reference sequence). The CDR3 bases are TGCAGTGCTAGAGGGACAGGGCGCACAGATACGCAGTATTTT. It is translated as CSARGTGRTDTQYF.

The genes are TRBV20-1 and TRBJ2-3; no clear D. CDR3 length equals 14 residues. Trimming pared 0 bases from V and 2 bases from J, leaving 9 bases between. The germline gives CDR1 DFQATT, CDR2 SNEGSKA (reference sequence). CDR3 DNA: TGCAGTGCTAGAGATGAGCACTTCACAGATACGCAGTATTTT. This translates into CSARDEHFTDTQYF.

This chain connects TRBV5-1 to TRBJ1-2; D not resolved. Germline CDR1 reads SGHRS; CDR2 reads YFSETQ. V was trimmed by 3 bases and J by 0 bases, leaving 15 bases between them. This CDR3 contains 16 residues. The CDR3 nucleotides are TGCGCCAGCAGCTCATCCTCTTCCCAGGCTAACTATGGCTACACCTTC. It is translated as CASSSSSSQANYGYTF.

This chain joins TRBV7-3 and TRBJ2-1; D is possibly TRBD1 or TRBD2 (5 bases each). The CDR3 consists of 18 residues. Germline-derived CDR1 and CDR2 are SGHTA and FQGTGA. V shed 5 bases and J shed 0 bases, with 20 bases lying between them. The CDR3 DNA reads as TGTGCCAGCAGCCCGAAGATACTAGGGGCGCTCTCCTACAATGAGCAGTTCTTC. Translating it yields CASSPKILGALSYNEQFF.

The rearrangement uses TRBV6-4 and TRBJ2-3, with 7 positions matching TRBD2. The CDR3 is made up of 18 amino acids. Germline values: CDR1 MRHNA, CDR2 SNTAGT. The V segment lost 0 bases and the J segment 1 base; nucleotides outside the gene matches: 10. The DNA of the CDR3 is TGTGCCAGCAGTGACTCGAAGTCGAGCGGGATGGGCACAGATACGCAGTATTTT. It codes for CASSDSKSSGMGTDTQYF.

The V gene is TRBV7-3, the J gene TRBJ2-1, with 11 bases aligning to TRBD2. V shed 1 base, J shed 7 bases, and the junction held 6 bases outside the gene matches. The germline V gene has CDR1 SGHTA and CDR2 FQGTGA. This CDR3 has 16 residues. This CDR3 is CASSLKAASGRNEQFF. The CDR3 DNA reads as TGTGCCAGCAGCTTAAAAGCGGCTAGCGGGAGGAATGAGCAGTTCTTC.

The CDR3 DNA follows: TGTGCCAGCAGCCGATCCAAGGTTACGCAGTATTTT. This encodes CASSRSKVTQYF. The chain recombines TRBV12-3 or TRBV12-4 with TRBJ2-3; D gene uncertain. V lost 6 bases and J lost 8, with 12 bases in between. The CDR3 is 12 amino acids.

A few counts support this clonotype. The J gene is TRBJ2-5, the V gene TRBV12-3 or TRBV12-4, with D possibly TRBD2 on 6 matching bases. Deletions cut 5 bases from V and 4 bases from J, with 14 bases between. The CDR3 has 14 amino acids. This chain's CDR3 is CASSPLASGETQYF. The CDR3 DNA sequence: TGTGCCAGCAGTCCCCTAGCGTCTGGAGAGACCCAGTACTTC.

This sequence joins TRBV10-3 and TRBJ2-4; the match to TRBD2 covers 10 bases. The V gene end was trimmed by 6 bases and the J gene end by 13 bases; junction bases not matched to a gene: 12. The CDR3 has 14 residues. Germline lookup yields CDR1 ENHRY and CDR2 SYGVKD. The CDR3, as DNA: TGTGCCATCAGCACAGCGGGGGGGTCGTATGAGCAGTACTTC. Translated, it gives CAISTAGGSYEQYF.

The chain carries TRBV30 and TRBJ2-1; no reliable D call. The CDR3 is 10 residues long. V was cut by 0 bases and J by 12 bases, with 6 bases left in between. Germline values: CDR1 GTSNPN, CDR2 SVGIG (reference sequence). CDR3 in DNA: TGTGCCTGGAGTGTAGATGGGCAGTTCTTC. It specifies CAWSVDGQFF.

The J gene is TRBJ2-3, the V gene TRBV20-1; no firm D call. V was pared by 2 bases and J by 2 bases, with 11 bases between. Germline loops: CDR1 DFQATT, CDR2 SNEGSKA (reference sequence). This CDR3 region has 14 residues. This CDR3 reads CSARPHFDTDTQYF. As DNA, the CDR3 is TGCAGTGCTAGACCCCATTTCGACACAGATACGCAGTATTTT.

This clonotype was seen a single time. The chain links TRBV20-1 to TRBJ2-5; either TRBD1 or TRBD2 may supply D (5 bases each). The CDR3 is 13 amino acids. V was pared by 3 bases and J by 11 bases, with 19 bases between. Germline V gene data show CDR1 as DFQATT and CDR2 as SNEGSKA (reference sequence). CDR3 DNA sequence: TGCAGTGCTAGCCCGGCAGGGTTGGGGGAGCAGTACTTC. It translates to CSASPAGLGEQYF.

This chain joins TRBV20-1 and TRBJ2-7; D perhaps matches TRBD2 (6 bases). The J call may be wrong; the DNA end is better matched by TRBJ2-4. Germline CDR1 reads DFQATT; CDR2 reads SNEGSKA (reference sequence). CDR3 length: 15 residues. In DNA, the CDR3 is TGCAGTGCTAGACCCCGGGGGTTAAGCATGGGCATTCAGTACTTC. Translated, it gives CSARPRGLSMGIQYF.

The V and J genes are TRBV3-1 and TRBJ2-5; TRBD2 agrees at 10 bases. The DNA end is more similar to TRBJ2-7, so the J call may be wrong. Per germline, CDR1 LGHDT and CDR2 YNNKEL (reference sequence). There are 16 residues in the CDR3. As DNA, the CDR3 is TGTGCCAGCAGCCCAGCGGGGATAGCGGGAGGAATCGAGCAGTACTTC. Translating gives CASSPAGIAGGIEQYF.

The V gene is TRBV20-1, the J gene TRBJ2-5, with 12 bases matching TRBD2. The CDR3 spans 14 residues. V was clipped by 2 bases and J by 9 bases; unmatched bases: 7. In germline, CDR1 is DFQATT, CDR2 SNEGSKA (reference sequence). The CDR3 region is CSARSRLAGVSQYF. In DNA form, the CDR3 reads TGCAGTGCTAGATCGAGACTAGCGGGAGTTTCCCAGTACTTC.

The V call is TRBV20-1, the J call TRBJ2-1, with a weak D call TRBD2 (5 bases). The V end lost 0 bases, the J end lost 8 bases, and 14 bases lay between the germline ends. The CDR3 extends over 14 amino acids. The V gene's germline CDR1 is DFQATT and CDR2 SNEGSKA (reference sequence). Here the CDR3 reads CSARDPLAWHEQFF. The CDR3 DNA reads as TGCAGTGCTAGAGATCCCCTAGCTTGGCATGAGCAGTTCTTC.

The chain joins TRBV29-1 to TRBJ1-2; the D gene is possibly TRBD1 (6 bases). Germline V gene data show CDR1 as SQVTM and CDR2 as ANQGSEA. V lost 3 bases and J lost 2, with 7 bases in between. The CDR3 spans 12 residues. CDR3 sequence (DNA): TGCAGCGTTGACGGGACAAACTATGGCTACACCTTC. It specifies CSVDGTNYGYTF.

The V gene is TRBV5-5, the J gene TRBJ2-7; D gene unclear. Trimming stripped 7 bases from V and 1 base from J, with 12 bases between. This CDR3 comprises 13 residues. Per germline, CDR1 SGHKS and CDR2 YYEKEE (reference sequence). Here the CDR3 DNA reads TGTGCCAGCCGGCCAGGTAATTCCTACGAGCAGTACTTC. Its protein product is CASRPGNSYEQYF.

Points on this clonotype: A read error may explain this, as a much larger clone is one base away. The genes are TRBV5-1 and TRBJ2-7; 8 bases match TRBD2. V shed 3 bases and J 3 bases; nucleotides not matched to a gene: 14. This CDR3 contains 17 residues. Germline V CDR1 and CDR2: SGHRS, YFSETQ. DNA of the CDR3: TGCGCCAGCAGCTCGGAACCGGGACTAGAGGAAATCTACGAGCAGTACTTC. Protein product: CASSSEPGLEEIYEQYF.

The chain links TRBV29-1 to TRBJ2-4; no clear D. CDR3 length equals 11 residues. Germline V gene data show CDR1 as SQVTM and CDR2 as ANQGSEA. Trimming took off 2 bases at V and 9 bases at J, with 8 bases between the two ends. Here the CDR3 reads CSVERVGIQYF. Written as DNA, the CDR3 is TGCAGCGTTGAACGGGTGGGCATTCAGTACTTC.

The chain is built from TRBV29-1 and TRBJ2-5; the D gene is possibly TRBD2 (5 bases). The ends were cut back, 7 bases at V and 1 base at J, with 10 bases in the middle. The length of the CDR3 is 12 residues. Germline CDR1 reads SQVTM; CDR2 reads ANQGSEA. CDR3 coding DNA: TGCAGCGCATGGAGGAGCCAAGAGACCCAGTACTTC. Encoded protein: CSAWRSQETQYF.